This TCR beta chain was identified during a study of blood T cell repertoires in COVID-19. Study overall: Some COVID-19 samples were acute and others convalescent; all came from the United States, Italy and Spain.

This clone has just one count. The J segment lost 3 bases and the V segment lost 5 bases, leaving 6 bases of the junction unmatched. Germline CDR1 is SGHTA and CDR2 is FQGNSA. There are 14 residues in the CDR3. Authors' methods: Estimated nucleated cell counts came from reference gene primer amplification. Produced via immunoSEQ multiplex PCR; TCRdb's table is partial and in-frame only. D and trimming were read from the DNA, whereas the V and J calls and clone size are those reported in that table. The sample includes about 110,000 clones, 80% to 85% of them seen just once. The TCR was taken from a woman aged 80 or over with acute or convalescent COVID-19. Sequences were obtained from peripheral blood. The chain recombines TRBV7-2 with TRBJ2-5; 7 bases are a match to TRBD2. The CDR3 bases are TGTGCCAGCAGCGACGGCGGGAGAAAAGAGACCCAGTACTTC. Encoded protein: CASSDGGRKETQYF.